The entry that follows covers one T cell receptor (beta chain) sequence. Antigen unknown. This record comes from a study of molecular identifiers for immune sequencing clone quantification. CDR1 LNHDA and CDR2 SQIVND come from the germline V gene (reference sequence). V shed 3 bases and J shed 7 bases, with 6 bases lying between them. This CDR3 contains 11 residues. Sorting was used to obtain naive CD8 T cells (CD8+CD4-CCR7+CD45RA+). Study-level findings and limits: Highly expanded clone sizes could be underestimated by identical TCR molecules that share a barcode. It was shown that clones above 20 RNA copies held over 99% of effector molecules, but under 1% in naive cells.

Methods described previously were used for bulk TCR libraries, and listed TCR primers were applied. TCRdb called the PCR reads again in MiXCR, with one record for every CDR3 protein. The table shows more than 450,000 distinct CDR3 sequences, with about 21% occurring only once. Sample: naive CD8+ T cells from blood, with Jurkat cell RNA spiked in. Subset here: FACS-sorted CD8+CD4-CCR7+CD45RA+ naive T cells. The chain recombines TRBV19 with TRBJ1-1; TRBD1 is a possible D gene (5 bases). This sequence was found in a human donor in good health. Some libraries in this study had Jurkat cell RNA spiked in. CDR3 amino acids: CASSITGEAFF. CDR3 bases: TGTGCCAGTAGTATCACAGGTGAAGCTTTCTTT. Complete variable domain (other parts from reference TRBV19 and TRBJ1-1): DGGITQSPKYLFRKEGQNVTLSCEQNLNHDAMYWYRQDPGQGLRLIYYSQIVNDFQKGDIAEGYSVSREKKESFPLTVTSAQKNPTAFYLCASSITGEAFFGQGTRLTVV.